The 10 T cell receptor beta chains below come from one sample, sequenced in a study of metastatic and nonmetastatic thyroid tumors. Thyroid surgery was preceded by no treatment in any patient. Through MiXCR, TCRdb re-clonotyped the PCR reads. The sample yields fewer than 70,000 clones, just under 30% seen once. Sequences were obtained from blood. These receptors were obtained from a female donor with papillary thyroid cancer or a benign thyroid nodule (not recorded which). Some clones in this sample may be carry-over from other donors' samples.

Remarks on this clone: This likely comes from a read error, as the CDR3 has no conserved phenylalanine or tryptophan at its end. CDR3 sequence reads: CASSTGTKETQYY. The CDR3 DNA sequence: TGCGCCAGCAGCACGGGGACTAAAGAGACCCAGTACTAC. The V call is TRBV7-8, the J call TRBJ2-5, with TRBD2 matching 7 bases. This CDR3 contains 13 residues. Germline values: CDR1 SGHVS, CDR2 FQNEAQ.

The rearrangement joins TRBV24-1 to TRBJ1-1; D might be TRBD1 (5 bases). In germline, CDR1 is KGHDR, CDR2 SFDVKD. There are 16 residues in the CDR3. Trimming left V 7 bases short and J 1 base short, with 18 bases between. The CDR3 spells CATSSTNEGQNTEAFF. CDR3 sequence (DNA): TGTGCCACCAGCTCAACCAACGAGGGGCAGAACACTGAAGCTTTCTTT.

This clone was observed many times. The chain uses TRBV20-1 and TRBJ1-6; 7 nucleotides match TRBD1. V lost 0 bases, J lost 0 bases, and 5 bases stayed unmatched. The CDR3 sequence is 17 residues long. Germline CDR1 DFQATT, CDR2 SNEGSKA (reference sequence). The DNA for the CDR3 is TGCAGTGCTAGAGATCCAGCAGGGGGCTCCTATAATTCACCCCTCCACTTT. It is translated as CSARDPAGGSYNSPLHF.

In this sample, this clone turned up a few times. This chain joins TRBV12-3 or TRBV12-4 and TRBJ2-2; the D is unclear. Trimming removed 6 bases at V and 5 bases at J, with 13 bases between. The length of the CDR3 is 14 residues. CDR3 DNA sequence: TGTGCCAGCAGATGGGCGGACCGAACCGGGGAGCTGTTTTTT. The encoded protein is CASRWADRTGELFF.

In its sample, this clone was seen a few times. V is TRBV20-1 and J is TRBJ2-3; either TRBD1 or TRBD2 may fit D (5 bases each). Trimming took off 0 bases at V and 2 bases at J, with 12 bases between the two ends. Germline loops: CDR1 DFQATT, CDR2 SNEGSKA (reference sequence). The CDR3 covers 15 residues. The chain's CDR3 is CSARDPRGLTDTQYF. The DNA for the CDR3 is TGCAGTGCTAGAGATCCGAGGGGCCTCACAGATACGCAGTATTTT.

The chain combines TRBV20-1 with TRBJ1-5; 10 nucleotides align to TRBD1. Germline loops: CDR1 DFQATT, CDR2 SNEGSKA (reference sequence). With 0 bases clipped from V and 6 bases from J, the junction kept 8 bases outside the gene matches. The CDR3 is 16 amino acids. Here the CDR3 DNA reads TGCAGTGCTAGAGATAGCGGGACAGGGGATGCTCAGCCCCAGCATTTT. Translation: CSARDSGTGDAQPQHF.

The chain links TRBV20-1 to TRBJ1-2; D is perhaps TRBD1 (6 bases). The CDR3 totals 14 residues. Germline V gives CDR1 DFQATT, CDR2 SNEGSKA (reference sequence). The CDR3 is CGRDGQGGEDGYTF. Written as DNA, the CDR3 is TGCGGACGCGACGGACAAGGGGGAGAAGATGGCTACACCTTC.

In this sample, this clone turned up a few times. The chain is built from TRBV6-1 and TRBJ2-3; TRBD2 aligns across 10 bases. Trimming at V came to 8 bases and at J to 1 base, leaving 9 bases not matched to a gene. This CDR3 region has 16 residues. Looked up from germline, CDR1 is MNHNS and CDR2 is SASEGT. CDR3 coding DNA: TGTGCCAGCGAAGGTCTAGCGGGAGAAGGCACAGATACGCAGTATTTT. This codes for CASEGLAGEGTDTQYF.

This clone was recorded at least ten times. This chain uses TRBV20-1 with TRBJ1-5; TRBD1 matches 11 bases. CDR3 length: 16 residues. The germline CDR1 and CDR2 sequences are DFQATT and SNEGSKA (reference sequence). V lost 2 bases to trimming and J lost 3 bases; unmatched junction nucleotides: 6. This chain's CDR3 is CSARTGTGGDNQPQHF. CDR3 DNA: TGCAGTGCTAGAACCGGGACAGGGGGAGACAATCAGCCCCAGCATTTT.

The genes are TRBV30 and TRBJ1-3; D ambiguous. The CDR3 extends over 12 amino acids. From germline, CDR1 is GTSNPN and CDR2 SVGIG (reference sequence). The ends were cut back, 2 bases at V and 3 bases at J, with 5 bases in the middle. The CDR3 region is CAWSYSGNTIYF. The CDR3 nucleotides read TGTGCCTGGAGTTATAGTGGAAACACCATATATTTT. Using reference TRBV30 and TRBJ1-3 for the parts outside the CDR3, the full variable domain is SQTIHQWPATLVQPVGSPLSLECTVEGTSNPNLYWYRQAAGRGLQLLFYSVGIGQISSEVPQNLSASRPQDRQFILSSKKLLLSDSGFYLCAWSYSGNTIYFGEGSWLTVV.